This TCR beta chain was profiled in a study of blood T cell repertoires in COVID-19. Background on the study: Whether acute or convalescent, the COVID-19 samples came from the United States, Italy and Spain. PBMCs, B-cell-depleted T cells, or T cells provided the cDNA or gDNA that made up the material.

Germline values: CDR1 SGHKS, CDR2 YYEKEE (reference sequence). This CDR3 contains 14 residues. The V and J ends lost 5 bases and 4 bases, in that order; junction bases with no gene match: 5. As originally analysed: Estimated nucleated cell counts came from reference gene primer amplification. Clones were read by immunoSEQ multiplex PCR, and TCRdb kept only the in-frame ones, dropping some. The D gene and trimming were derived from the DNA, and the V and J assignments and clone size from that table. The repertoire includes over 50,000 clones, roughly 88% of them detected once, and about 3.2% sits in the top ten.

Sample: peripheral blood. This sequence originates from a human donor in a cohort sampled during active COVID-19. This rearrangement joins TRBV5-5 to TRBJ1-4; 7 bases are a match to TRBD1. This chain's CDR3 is CASRGGQYNEKLFF. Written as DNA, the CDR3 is TGTGCCAGCAGGGGGGGACAGTATAATGAAAAACTGTTTTTT.